A single sample is the source of the 12 T cell receptor beta chains below, sequenced in a study of control samples from healthy donors and cancer patients. Some clones are missing from TCRdb's copy, which holds only in-frame ones; the method was immunoSEQ multiplex PCR. The sample comprises some 49,000 clones, 65% to 90% of which are singletons, and roughly 2.8% rests with the top ten. Material for sequencing was PBMCs. Source of these receptors: a woman in her forties or fifties with lung cancer.

The gene calls are TRBV4-3 and TRBJ2-1, with a weak D call TRBD2 (7 bases). CDR3 length: 16 residues. Between the trimmed V and J ends, which lost 0 bases and 6 bases, there was a span of 15 bases. Germline V gene sequence: CDR1 LGHNA, CDR2 YSLEER. CDR3 bases: TGCGCCAGCAGCCAAGATTATCGGAGGGGGGGCAATGAGCAGTTCTTC. Translation gives CASSQDYRRGGNEQFF.

This clone has only a few counts. DNA for the CDR3: TGTGCCAGCAGCTACGGGACAGGGGCCTACGAGCAGTACTTC. This encodes CASSYGTGAYEQYF. The gene calls are TRBV7-7 and TRBJ2-7; 10 nucleotides line up with TRBD1. Trimming at V came to 4 bases and at J to 2 bases, leaving 2 bases not matched to a gene. This CDR3 is built from 14 residues. CDR1 is SSHAT, CDR2 FNYEAQ, per germline (reference sequence).

The genes are TRBV4-1 and TRBJ2-2; D is undetermined. V shed 2 bases and J shed 5 bases, with 6 bases lying between them. This CDR3 is 13 amino acids long. The V gene's germline CDR1 is MGHRA and CDR2 YSYEKL. This chain's CDR3 is CASSQQLTGELFF. CDR3 bases: TGCGCCAGCAGCCAACAGCTTACCGGGGAGCTGTTTTTT.

The rearrangement joins TRBV3-1 (or the pseudogene TRBV3-2) to TRBJ1-5, with TRBD1 identical over 7 bases. The CDR3 sequence is 14 residues long. From germline, CDR1 is LGHDT and CDR2 YNNKEL (reference sequence). J lost 7 bases, V lost 5 bases, and 8 bases had no gene match. Here the CDR3 reads CASSTGTAKQPQHF. CDR3 nucleotide sequence: TGTGCCAGCAGCACCGGGACAGCGAAGCAGCCCCAGCATTTT.

This chain connects TRBV7-3 to TRBJ2-3, with TRBD2 matching 8 bases. Looked up from germline, CDR1 is SGHTA and CDR2 is FQGTGA. Germline trimming cut 5 bases from V and 5 bases from J; bases unmatched to any gene: 6. CDR3 length: 14 residues. CDR3 amino acids: CASSLGGAKDTQYF. CDR3 DNA sequence: TGTGCCAGCAGCCTCGGGGGGGCCAAAGATACGCAGTATTTT.

This chain links TRBV5-1 with TRBJ2-2; 9 nucleotides line up with TRBD1. V shed 4 bases, J shed 6 bases, and the junction held 22 bases outside the gene matches. The CDR3 extends over 20 amino acids. Germline assignment: CDR1 SGHRS and CDR2 YFSETQ. The CDR3 DNA sequence: TGCGCCAGCAGCCGCGCCGCACCCGGCGGATTACAGGGGGCCTCCGGGGAGCTGTTTTTT. This translates into CASSRAAPGGLQGASGELFF.

This chain connects TRBV5-4 to TRBJ1-3, with D hard to call. V lost 3 bases and J 8 bases, leaving 12 bases between the germline ends. In germline, CDR1 is SGHNT, CDR2 YYREEE (reference sequence). The CDR3 has 13 amino acids. The CDR3 nucleotides read TGTGCCAGCAGCTCGATAGGAGGAGACACCATATATTTT. Translated, it gives CASSSIGGDTIYF.

The chain is built from TRBV19 and TRBJ2-3; D gene uncertain. The CDR3 contains 12 residues. CDR1 and CDR2 from the germline V gene are LNHDA and SQIVND (reference sequence). V lost 1 base to trimming and J lost 1 base, with 0 bases between them. The CDR3 DNA reads as TGTGCCAGTAGTATAGGCACAGATACGCAGTATTTT. Amino acids: CASSIGTDTQYF.

The chain joins TRBV2 to TRBJ2-6; 8 nucleotides align to TRBD1. Trimming took 7 bases from V and 0 from J; bases not matched to a gene: 11. The germline gives CDR1 SNHLY, CDR2 FYNNEI. CDR3 length: 18 amino acids. The CDR3 reads CASKFQGATSSGANVLTF. The DNA for the CDR3 is TGTGCCAGCAAATTTCAGGGGGCGACCTCCTCTGGGGCCAACGTCCTGACTTTC.

The V call is TRBV27, the J call TRBJ1-1, with D tentatively TRBD1 (6 bases). Germline loops: CDR1 MNHEY, CDR2 SMNVEV (reference sequence). CDR3 length: 14 residues. Deletions cut 6 bases from V and 4 bases from J, with 15 bases between. CDR3 in DNA: TGTGCCAGCAGAGGAACAGGGAGAGGCACTGAAGCTTTCTTT. It codes for CASRGTGRGTEAFF.

The chain has TRBV28 and TRBJ1-5, with D unresolved. CDR1 and CDR2 from the germline V gene are MDHEN and SYDVKM. CDR3 length: 13 amino acids. Trimming took off 3 bases at V and 6 bases at J, with 9 bases between the two ends. Written as DNA, the CDR3 is TGTGCCAGCAGTTTCCAGCCCGGTCAGCCCCAGCATTTT. Residues: CASSFQPGQPQHF.

This clone turned up a few times. The chain employs TRBV10-1 and TRBJ1-3; 7 bases line up with TRBD1. V shed 2 bases, J shed 3 bases, and the junction held 4 bases outside the gene matches. This CDR3 has 15 amino acids. Germline CDR1 is WNHNN and CDR2 is SYGVQD (reference sequence). The CDR3 sequence: CASSEETGRGNTIYF. The CDR3 nucleotides are TGCGCCAGCAGTGAGGAGACAGGGCGTGGAAACACCATATATTTT.